This record covers a single T cell receptor beta chain. How the authors handled the data: For nucleated cells, counts were estimated from reference gene primer amplification. The table came from immunoSEQ multiplex PCR; TCRdb's copy has only in-frame clones and leaves some out. The V and J calls and clone size come from that table; D and trimming were worked out from the DNA. The data hold about 480,000 clones, with roughly nine tenths observed a single time. Seattle's cohort entered during active infection and was followed longitudinally. This entry is derived from a study of blood T cell repertoires in COVID-19. At the level of the study: The United States, Italy and Spain supplied acute and convalescent COVID-19 samples. Sources were T cells, B-cell-depleted T cells, or PBMCs; the material itself was cDNA or gDNA.

Trimming at V came to 2 bases and at J to 3 bases, leaving 4 bases not matched to a gene. This CDR3 is 15 amino acids long. Germline V gene lookup returns CDR1 MNHEY and CDR2 SVGAGI. The TCR was taken from a woman aged 45-65 years with COVID-19, enrolled during active disease. The V and J genes are TRBV6-5 and TRBJ2-7, with 10 bases fitting TRBD2. Sequenced input: peripheral blood. The CDR3 spells CASSYTGTSDYEQYF. As DNA, the CDR3 is TGTGCCAGCAGTTACACCGGGACTAGCGACTACGAGCAGTACTTC.